What follows are 4 T cell receptor beta chains derived from one specimen sequenced in a study of blood T cells in healthy people across ages. For the second PCR, which ran for about 7 to 12 cycles, a sample-barcoded 5' primer and a J-beta primer mix were used. Using its own MiXCR run on the 5' RACE reads, TCRdb lists one record per CDR3 protein. This sample has 600,000 to 850,000 distinct CDR3 sequences, with 25% found just once. This same sample was also taken into another study, of T cells of mothers and their children.

The sequenced sample consisted of blood. All receptors derive from a boy aged 10-17 years in good health.

In its sample, this clonotype was seen once. CDR3 in amino acids: CSASWLGSDLETQYF. CDR3 DNA sequence: TGCAGTGCTAGTTGGCTCGGGAGTGACTTAGAGACCCAGTACTTC. The J gene is TRBJ2-5, the V gene TRBV20-1; perhaps TRBD2 as D (6 bases). CDR3 size: 15 residues. V lost 3 bases and J 4 bases, leaving 18 bases between the germline ends. Per germline, CDR1 DFQATT and CDR2 SNEGSKA (reference sequence).

This chain connects TRBV11-2 to TRBJ2-1; the D is unclear. Germline V CDR1 and CDR2: SGHAT, FQNNGV. The CDR3 consists of 14 residues. Trimming shortened V by 1 base and J by 3 bases, and 7 bases separated the two germline ends. In nucleotides, the CDR3 is TGTGCCAGCAGCTTAGGTAACAGCTACAATGAGCAGTTCTTC. Amino acid sequence: CASSLGNSYNEQFF. Using reference TRBV11-2 and TRBJ2-1 for the parts outside the CDR3, the full variable domain is EAGVAQSPRYKIIEKRQSVAFWCNPISGHATLYWYQQILGQGPKLLIQFQNNGVVDDSQLPKDRFSAERLKGVDSTLKIQPAKLEDSAVYLCASSLGNSYNEQFFGPGTRLTVL.

This clonotype turned up a few times. The CDR3 sequence: CASSVDGPYGYTF. The CDR3 nucleotides are TGTGCCAGCAGCGTAGACGGGCCCTATGGCTACACCTTC. The chain uses TRBV9 and TRBJ1-2; no clear D gene. Germline lookup yields CDR1 SGDLS and CDR2 YYNGEE. V was shortened by 0 bases and J by 4 bases, with 7 bases between the two germline ends. The CDR3 extends over 13 amino acids.

The sample holds a few counts of this clonotype. The chain is built from TRBV4-1 and TRBJ2-1, with no clear D. V was pared by 0 bases and J by 8 bases, with 8 bases between. Germline CDR1 is MGHRA and CDR2 is YSYEKL. This CDR3 spans 13 amino acids. This chain's CDR3 is CASSQEGFDEQFF. The CDR3 DNA follows: TGCGCCAGCAGCCAAGAGGGGTTTGATGAGCAGTTCTTC.